Listed below are T cell receptor beta chains from one sample, sequenced in a study of regulatory dendritic cells for organ transplantation. Measured with immunoSEQ multiplex PCR; TCRdb has only the in-frame clones, and not every one. The sample yields 25,000 to 30,000 clones, about four fifths seen once. Sequencing was performed on naive CD8+ T cells from blood. These receptors all stem from a human donor in good health. Both conserved end residues are part of each CDR3. The D gene is left open where the match is weak. For some rows the clone size is stated as once, few or many, or as a class when expanded; others skip it.

.	TRBV5-6	TRBJ2-2	.	TGTGCCAGCAGCTTTGGGCACATGAACACCGGGGAGCTGTTTTTT	CASSFGHMNTGELFF
.	TRBV6-6	TRBJ2-5	.	TGTGCCAGCAGTCGGACAGTGGGAGAGACCCAGTACTTC	CASSRTVGETQYF
.	TRBV5-1	TRBJ2-1	.	TGCGCCAGCAGTTTCAGGGGGCGCGGGAGGGATGAGCAGTTCTTC	CASSFRGRGRDEQFF
few	TRBV21-1	TRBJ2-7	.	TGTGCCAGCAGCAAGCGGAACGAGCAGTACTTC	CASSKRNEQYF
.	TRBV7-9	TRBJ2-6	.	TGTGCCAGCAGCTATTCCGACAAATCTGGGGCCAACGTCCTGACTTTC	CASSYSDKSGANVLTF
.	TRBV29-1	TRBJ2-1	.	TGCAGCGTTGAAAACAGTTACAATGAGCAGTTCTTC	CSVENSYNEQFF
.	TRBV15	TRBJ2-7	.	TGTGCCACCAGCATTGTCGGGGGGCCCCTCTACGAGCAGTACTTC	CATSIVGGPLYEQYF
.	TRBV7-2	TRBJ1-6	.	TGTGCCAGCAGCTCGGGTAATAATTCACCCCTCCACTTT	CASSSGNNSPLHF
.	TRBV29-1	TRBJ2-5	TRBD1	TGCAGCGTTGAAAGGGACAGACCACAAGAGACCCAGTACTTC	CSVERDRPQETQYF
.	TRBV4-2	TRBJ2-7	TRBD1	TGTGCCAGCAGCCCTGGGCTGGGACAGGCCTACGAGCAGTACTTC	CASSPGLGQAYEQYF
.	TRBV13	TRBJ2-7	TRBD2	TGTGCCAGCAGCCCCCGGGGAGGGTCGGTCTACGAGCAGTACTTC	CASSPRGGSVYEQYF
.	TRBV6-1	TRBJ2-3	.	TGTGCCAGCAGTGATTATGCGGTCAGTCTGAGGGATACGCAGTATTTT	CASSDYAVSLRDTQYF
few	TRBV2	TRBJ2-3	.	TGTGCCAGCAGGTCGCGGGATTATACGCAGTATTTT	CASRSRDYTQYF
.	TRBV7-8	TRBJ2-3	.	TGTGCCAGCAGCTTAGCTAAGGGGGGGGGAGATACGCAGTATTTT	CASSLAKGGGDTQYF
.	TRBV7-6	TRBJ1-6	.	TGTGCCAGCAGCTTAGAACGGCAGGGGCGTTCACCCCTCCACTTT	CASSLERQGRSPLHF
.	TRBV12-5	TRBJ2-1	TRBD1	TGTGCTAGTGTCACCGGGACAGCCCCTAATGAGCAGTTCTTC	CASVTGTAPNEQFF
few	TRBV4-2	TRBJ1-5	.	TGTGCCAGCAGCCAAGATACGGGACTTCATAGCAATCAGCCCCAGCATTTT	CASSQDTGLHSNQPQHF
once	TRBV7-2	TRBJ2-1	TRBD2	TGTGCCAGCAGCTTAATAGCGGGGGGGATCAATGAGCAGTTCTTC	CASSLIAGGINEQFF
.	TRBV4-3	TRBJ1-1	TRBD1	TGCGCCAGCAGTCAAAACCTCGCAGAACAGGGGGTACTTATGGGCACTGAAGCTTTCTTT	CASSQNLAEQGVLMGTEAFF
.	TRBV11-1	TRBJ1-1	.	TGTGCCAGCAGCAGGCCGGGCCGCCGGGGTCTGAGTGAGTACACTGAAGCTTTCTTT	CASSRPGRRGLSEYTEAFF
once	TRBV15	TRBJ2-7	.	TGTGCCACCAGCAGTCTGACAGAACGATACGAGCAGTACTTC	CATSSLTERYEQYF
.	TRBV5-5	TRBJ1-1	.	TGTGCCAGCAGCTTGTCGGTCAAGTCATTGAACACTGAAGCTTTCTTT	CASSLSVKSLNTEAFF
.	TRBV6-1	TRBJ2-5	.	TGTGCCAGCACAGGGGACATAGGACAAGAGACCCAGTACTTC	CASTGDIGQETQYF
.	TRBV10-1	TRBJ2-3	TRBD2	TGCGCCAGTTCTCCTCGCGGGGGTAACACAGATACGCAGTATTTT	CASSPRGGNTDTQYF
.	TRBV6-5	TRBJ2-7	.	TGTGCCAGCAGTTACTATATTAGCTCCTACGAGCAGTACTTC	CASSYYISSYEQYF
.	TRBV27	TRBJ1-2	TRBD1	TGTGCCACCAAAACCGGGACAGGAATTTGGGGGTACACCTTC	CATKTGTGIWGYTF
.	TRBV27	TRBJ2-7	.	TGTGCCAGCAGTAGCCGGGGTTACGAGCAGTACTTC	CASSSRGYEQYF
.	TRBV18	TRBJ2-1	.	TGTGCCAGCTGTGTTCAGGGGTATGTGGATGAGCAGTTCTTC	CASCVQGYVDEQFF
.	TRBV4-1	TRBJ2-5	.	TGCGCCAGCAGCCCCAGGGTGGGTCAAGAGACCCAGTACTTC	CASSPRVGQETQYF
.	TRBV5-6	TRBJ2-7	.	TGTGCCAGCAGCCCGGAGGGACAGAGCTACGAGCAGTACTTC	CASSPEGQSYEQYF
.	TRBV19	TRBJ2-3	.	TGTGCCAGTACGGGACTCTCGGAGGCAGATACGCAGTATTTT	CASTGLSEADTQYF
.	TRBV6-5	TRBJ2-7	TRBD1	TGTGCCAGCAGTTACGGGACAGGGGGCGGGTACGAGCAGTACTTC	CASSYGTGGGYEQYF
.	TRBV9	TRBJ2-7	TRBD1	TGTGCCAGCAGCGTAGGGGACAGGGGCGACGAGCAGTACTTC	CASSVGDRGDEQYF
.	TRBV19	TRBJ1-2	TRBD1	TGTGCCAGCTCCTTCGGGACAGGGTTATCTAACTATGGCTACACCTTC	CASSFGTGLSNYGYTF
.	TRBV11-3	TRBJ1-6	TRBD1	TGTGCCAGCAGCTTCGACAGGGGAACCTCACCCCTCCACTTT	CASSFDRGTSPLHF
.	TRBV4-3	TRBJ2-6	.	TGCGCCAGCAGCCACAAGACAGAAAGCCTTATCTCTGGGGCCAACGTCCTGACTTTC	CASSHKTESLISGANVLTF
.	TRBV7-2	TRBJ1-5	.	TGTGCCAGCAGCTTATTCACCGGGGGCAATCAGCCCCAGCATTTT	CASSLFTGGNQPQHF
.	TRBV14	TRBJ1-1	TRBD1	TGTGCCAGCAGCCAGCTACAGGGGGCGTTTTTCACTGAAGCTTTCTTT	CASSQLQGAFFTEAFF
.	TRBV5-1	TRBJ2-7	.	TGCGCCAGCAGCTTCGCCGGGAGCTCCTACGAGCAGTACTTC	CASSFAGSSYEQYF
.	TRBV7-9	TRBJ1-3	TRBD1	TGTGCCAGCAGCCCTACCACAGGGGGCTCTGGAAACACCATATATTTT	CASSPTTGGSGNTIYF
few	TRBV2	TRBJ1-1	.	TGTGCCAGCAGTGAAATGGCTTTGTTGAACACTGAAGCTTTCTTT	CASSEMALLNTEAFF
once	TRBV4-3	TRBJ1-3	TRBD1	TGCGCCAGCAGCCCGCGTCGGGACAGAATAGACACCATATATTTT	CASSPRRDRIDTIYF
.	TRBV2	TRBJ1-3	.	TGTGCCAGCACCGAAGGGGGGGCCGGAAACACCATATATTTT	CASTEGGAGNTIYF
.	TRBV7-7	TRBJ2-1	.	TGTGCTAGCAGCTTGTCAGGGGCCAATGAGCAGTTCTTC	CASSLSGANEQFF
.	TRBV19	TRBJ1-2	.	TGTGCCAGTAGTATACAACTGGGGCCATCTTATGGCTACACCTTC	CASSIQLGPSYGYTF
.	TRBV7-6	TRBJ2-2	TRBD2	TGTGCCAGCAGCTTATACGTCGGGGGGTCGGCCGGGGAGCTGTTTTTT	CASSLYVGGSAGELFF
.	TRBV27	TRBJ1-2	TRBD1	TGTGCCAGCAGCCCCCGGGGTTCAGGGGGTTGGTATGGCTACACCTTC	CASSPRGSGGWYGYTF
.	TRBV7-8	TRBJ1-1	.	TGTGCCAGCAGCGTAACCCCCGGAGGCACTGAAGCTTTCTTT	CASSVTPGGTEAFF
.	TRBV7-9	TRBJ2-1	TRBD2	TGTGCCAGCAGCCCCCGAGTAGCGGGGGGAAATGAGCAGTTCTTC	CASSPRVAGGNEQFF
.	TRBV6-1	TRBJ1-1	TRBD1	TGTGCCAGCAGTGAAGTGCAGGGGGCCCCTGAAGCTTTCTTT	CASSEVQGAPEAFF
.	TRBV6-6	TRBJ1-1	.	TGTGCCAGCATTGAGACTCGCGGGGTGGCTTTCTTT	CASIETRGVAFF
.	TRBV5-6	TRBJ2-7	.	TGTGCCAGCAGCGGGGACGGGAGCTCCTACGAGCAGTACTTC	CASSGDGSSYEQYF
.	TRBV6-1	TRBJ1-6	TRBD1	TGTGCCAGCGATTCGACAGGGGTGAATTCACCCCTCCACTTT	CASDSTGVNSPLHF
.	TRBV6-1	TRBJ1-2	.	TGTGCCAGCAGTGATCGTGGCTACACCTTC	CASSDRGYTF
.	TRBV27	TRBJ1-4	.	TGTGCCAGCAGTTTCTATGGGGGCGATGAAAAACTGTTTTTT	CASSFYGGDEKLFF
.	TRBV19	TRBJ1-1	.	TGTGCCAGTAGGGACAGCGTGAACACTGAAGCTTTCTTT	CASRDSVNTEAFF
.	TRBV6-6	TRBJ1-2	.	TGTGCCACCCTCACAGGGCACTATGGCTACACCTTC	CATLTGHYGYTF
.	TRBV6-1	TRBJ2-5	TRBD1	TGTGCCAGCAGTACAGGGGTCACGTACCAAGAGACCCAGTACTTC	CASSTGVTYQETQYF
.	TRBV27	TRBJ1-5	TRBD1	TGTGCCAGCAGTCTCTACAGGGGTGGCAATCAGCCCCAGCATTTT	CASSLYRGGNQPQHF
.	TRBV6-5	TRBJ1-2	.	TGTGCCAGCAGTTACTCGAGGTCCGGGAGCGGCTACACCTTC	CASSYSRSGSGYTF